At least ten counts were recorded for the clone carrying this T cell receptor (beta chain). This entry is derived from a study of T-cell reconstitution after alpha-beta-depleted transplantation in children. Library preparation (for TCRbeta) was performed with unique molecular identifiers. TCRdb independently ran MiXCR on the PCR reads; one entry per CDR3 protein. The profile shows 230,000 or so distinct CDR3 sequences, 7.5% to 10% of them singletons. This specimen was PBMCs from the stem cell graft donor, taken from the stem cell graft. This TCR derives from a human donor who donated a stem cell graft to a child with SCID.

The CDR3: CSAANYEDGYQETQYF. CDR3 sequence (DNA): TGCAGTGCTGCAAATTACGAGGACGGATACCAAGAGACCCAGTACTTC. The gene calls are TRBV20-1 and TRBJ2-5; D is unresolved. The CDR3 consists of 16 residues. Trimming removed 5 bases from V and 0 bases from J, with 19 bases in between. Germline lookup yields CDR1 DFQATT and CDR2 SNEGSKA (reference sequence).